This T cell receptor (beta chain) was found in a study of blood T cell repertoires in COVID-19. Study as a whole: Spain, Italy and the United States supplied samples that represented acute and convalescent COVID-19. Sources were T cells, B-cell-depleted T cells, or PBMCs; the material itself was cDNA or gDNA.

The CDR3 contains 17 residues. Trimming cost V 0 bases and J 10 bases, with 21 bases left between them. CDR1 and CDR2 from the germline V gene are MNHNS and SASEGT. Authors' processing steps: Nucleated cell number was recorded as an estimate derived from reference gene primer amplification. Some clones are missing from TCRdb's copy, which holds only in-frame ones; the method was immunoSEQ multiplex PCR. That table is the source of V, J and clone size, and D and trimming were worked out from the DNA. Among 150,000 to 190,000 clones, 70% to 90% were seen once, and the ten largest hold roughly 8.3%. Patients of the Seattle cohort, enrolled during active infection, were followed longitudinally.

The clonotype comes from an older woman with COVID-19, enrolled during active disease. Input material: peripheral blood. The chain carries TRBV6-1 and TRBJ1-4; D gene unclear. In DNA form, the CDR3 reads TGTGCCAGCAGTGAAGCGTCCGTCCGGCGCTCTGGCGGAAAACTGTTTTTT. This gives the protein CASSEASVRRSGGKLFF.